This T cell receptor beta chain was found in a study of blood T cell repertoires in COVID-19. About the study: Sources were T cells, B-cell-depleted T cells, or PBMCs; the material itself was cDNA or gDNA.

Generated by immunoSEQ multiplex PCR, the TCRdb table keeps only in-frame clones and is missing some. Seen here are 200,000 to 250,000 clones, approximately 80% observed once, and the top ten hold more than 9%. The length of the CDR3 is 16 residues. Germline CDR1 is MNHEY and CDR2 is SMNVEV (reference sequence). Trimming took 5 bases from V and 0 from J; bases not matched to a gene: 10. This TCR derives from a woman of 80 years or more with acute or convalescent COVID-19. The gene calls are TRBV27 and TRBJ2-7; 7 bases are a match to TRBD2. Sequencing was carried out using peripheral blood. CDR3 residues: CASSPWAGVNSYEQYF. DNA of the CDR3: TGTGCCAGCAGTCCGTGGGCGGGAGTCAACTCCTACGAGCAGTACTTC.